This is a list of T cell receptor beta chains from one sample in a study of T cell responses to AZD1222 COVID-19 vaccine. TCRdb's copy holds only in-frame clones and misses some; the assay was immunoSEQ multiplex PCR. Among approximately 110,000 clones, approximately 90% were seen once, and the ten largest hold 5% to 5.5%. The specimen was peripheral blood, collected on day 0 of AZD1222 vaccination. The receptor source for this set is an adult in good health. Each CDR3 is given with its conserved first and last residue. A D gene is named only where the DNA matches it firmly. Clone size appears in some rows only: once, few, many, or a class for an expanded clone.

CASSLITVNYGYTF	TGCGCCAGCAGTTTGATTACAGTTAACTATGGCTACACCTTC	.	.	TRBV5-1	TRBJ1-2
CASMIDVNTEAFF	TGTGCCAGCATGATAGACGTGAACACTGAAGCTTTCTTT	.	.	TRBV2	TRBJ1-1
CASSLVSPSSYNSPLHF	TGTGCCAGCAGCTTAGTTAGCCCTAGCTCCTATAATTCACCCCTCCACTTT	.	.	TRBV7-2	TRBJ1-6
CASSSDRRSGNTIYF	TGTGCCAGCAGCTCTGACAGGCGCTCTGGAAACACCATATATTTT	.	.	TRBV5-8	TRBJ1-3
CASSRTGSSPQHF	TGTGCCAGCAGCCGGACAGGGTCTAGTCCCCAGCATTTT	TRBD1	.	TRBV7-9	TRBJ1-5
CASSYPRTSGMRYNEQFF	TGTGCCAGCAGTTACCCAAGGACTAGCGGGATGAGGTACAATGAGCAGTTCTTC	TRBD2	.	TRBV6-2/TRBV6-3	TRBJ2-1
CASRPQNTEAFF	TGTGCCAGCAGACCACAGAACACTGAAGCTTTCTTT	.	.	TRBV12-3/TRBV12-4	TRBJ1-1
CASSLAGTGPNEQFF	TGCGCCAGCAGCTTGGCCGGGACAGGGCCAAATGAGCAGTTCTTC	TRBD1	.	TRBV5-1	TRBJ2-1
CAWSVGGGDTEAFF	TGTGCCTGGAGTGTGGGAGGGGGTGACACTGAAGCTTTCTTT	.	.	TRBV30	TRBJ1-1
CASSLSKDEQYF	TGTGCCAGCAGCTTATCGAAGGACGAGCAGTACTTC	.	few	TRBV11-2	TRBJ2-7
CASTGTGFGNYGYTF	TGTGCCAGCACCGGAACAGGGTTTGGCAACTATGGCTACACCTTC	.	few	TRBV28	TRBJ1-2
CASSTGGNTIYF	TGTGCCAGTAGTACGGGAGGAAACACCATATATTTT	.	.	TRBV19	TRBJ1-3
CASSFGQGPTDTQYF	TGCGCCAGCAGCTTTGGACAGGGCCCGACAGATACGCAGTATTTT	TRBD1	.	TRBV5-1	TRBJ2-3
CASSEAGETQYF	TGTGCCAGCAGTGAAGCTGGAGAGACCCAGTACTTC	.	once	TRBV2	TRBJ2-5
CASSLGQVNSPLHF	TGTGCCAGCAGCTTAGGACAGGTTAATTCACCCCTCCACTTT	TRBD1	.	TRBV7-3	TRBJ1-6
CASSPTRGAFTDTQYF	TGCGCCAGCAGCCCCACGCGGGGCGCATTCACAGATACGCAGTATTTT	.	.	TRBV5-1	TRBJ2-3
CAWSVRMDEQYF	TGTGCCTGGAGTGTACGGATGGACGAGCAGTACTTC	.	.	TRBV30	TRBJ2-7
CAISDRGQGPGLAGGPWRDTQYF	TGTGCCATCAGTGATCGGGGACAGGGTCCGGGACTAGCGGGAGGGCCTTGGAGAGATACGCAGTATTTT	TRBD2	.	TRBV10-3	TRBJ2-3
CALGQGLSTNEKLFF	TGTGCCTTGGGACAGGGTTTGTCAACTAATGAAAAACTGTTTTTT	.	.	TRBV21-1	TRBJ1-4
CASSVEGPTHNSPLHF	TGTGCCAGCAGTGTGGAGGGGCCCACTCATAATTCACCCCTCCACTTT	.	.	TRBV2	TRBJ1-6
CASSLGPSRYEQYF	TGTGCCAGCAGCTTAGGTCCTAGCCGCTACGAGCAGTACTTC	.	.	TRBV7-3	TRBJ2-7
CATTPFVSGNTIYF	TGTGCCACCACCCCCTTCGTCTCTGGAAACACCATATATTTT	.	.	TRBV28	TRBJ1-3
CASSPSGGAYPYTYEQYF	TGTGCCAGCTCTCCCAGCGGGGGGGCGTACCCTTATACCTACGAGCAGTACTTC	TRBD2	.	TRBV18	TRBJ2-7
CASSQEWPRGEIQFF	TGCGCCAGCAGCCAAGAGTGGCCGCGGGGGGAGATCCAGTTCTTC	TRBD2	.	TRBV4-3	TRBJ2-1
CASSSSLPEAFF	TGTGCCAGCAGTTCTTCTTTACCTGAAGCTTTCTTT	.	.	TRBV12-3/TRBV12-4	TRBJ1-1
CATSDFVGRKQFF	TGTGCCACCAGTGATTTTGTCGGCAGGAAGCAGTTCTTC	.	.	TRBV24-1	TRBJ2-1
CASSLGRTYEQYF	TGTGCCAGCAGCTTGGGGCGAACCTACGAGCAGTACTTC	.	.	TRBV11-1	TRBJ2-7
CASRLDRAYEQYF	TGTGCCAGCAGACTGGACAGAGCCTACGAGCAGTACTTC	.	once	TRBV27	TRBJ2-7
CASSPEQVQNTEAFF	TGCGCCAGCAGCCCTGAACAGGTTCAGAACACTGAAGCTTTCTTT	.	.	TRBV5-1	TRBJ1-1
CASSLRADREETQYF	TGTGCCAGCAGTTTAAGGGCGGACAGGGAAGAGACCCAGTACTTC	TRBD1	.	TRBV27	TRBJ2-5
CATSDPLTRGGTSTDTQYF	TGTGCCACCAGTGATCCCCTGACTAGGGGGGGGACTAGCACAGATACGCAGTATTTT	.	.	TRBV24-1	TRBJ2-3
CASSLSVTDTQYF	TGTGCCAGCAGCTTATCAGTCACAGATACGCAGTATTTT	.	.	TRBV7-2	TRBJ2-3
CASSLVKDSFYGYTF	TGTGCCAGCAGCTTAGTGAAGGACAGTTTCTATGGCTACACCTTC	.	.	TRBV7-2	TRBJ1-2
CAWSVLPRGEAFF	TGTGCCTGGAGTGTACTTCCCCGAGGTGAAGCTTTCTTT	.	.	TRBV30	TRBJ1-1
CASHRQGAGAEAFF	TGTGCCAGCCACCGACAGGGGGCTGGCGCTGAAGCTTTCTTT	TRBD1	.	TRBV6-5	TRBJ1-1
CATSDSGQGHQPQHF	TGTGCCACCAGTGATTCTGGTCAGGGGCATCAGCCCCAGCATTTT	.	.	TRBV24-1	TRBJ1-5
CASSLVSGNNYGYTF	TGTGCCAGCAGCTTGGTGTCAGGGAATAACTATGGCTACACCTTC	.	.	TRBV5-4	TRBJ1-2
CASSAPPGLEYEQYF	TGTGCCAGCAGCGCTCCGCCGGGACTAGAATACGAGCAGTACTTC	TRBD2	.	TRBV11-2	TRBJ2-7
CASSYSGQGSYEQYF	TGTGCCAGCAGCTATTCGGGACAGGGTTCCTACGAGCAGTACTTC	TRBD1	.	TRBV5-4	TRBJ2-7
CASSLTNGNYEQYF	TGTGCCAGCAGTTTAACGAACGGGAACTACGAGCAGTACTTC	.	few	TRBV27	TRBJ2-7
CASSLDRVSGYTF	TGTGCCAGCAGTCTTGACAGGGTCTCTGGCTACACCTTC	TRBD1	.	TRBV7-2	TRBJ1-2
CASSLGHGQPQHF	TGTGCCAGCAGTTTAGGGCATGGCCAGCCCCAGCATTTT	.	.	TRBV12-3/TRBV12-4	TRBJ1-5
CASSGPTSGNTIYF	TGTGCCAGCAGTGGCCCTACTTCTGGAAACACCATATATTTT	.	few	TRBV2	TRBJ1-3
CASSYSGTRFLTDTQYF	TGTGCCAGCAGTTACTCTGGGACTAGGTTCCTCACAGATACGCAGTATTTT	TRBD2	.	TRBV6-2/TRBV6-3	TRBJ2-3
CASRTSTSRGEQYF	TGTGCCAGCAGGACTTCCACATCACGAGGCGAGCAGTACTTC	.	.	TRBV28	TRBJ2-7
CARGTRDGSSGNTIYF	TGTGCCAGGGGGACGAGAGACGGAAGCTCTGGAAACACCATATATTTT	.	.	TRBV27	TRBJ1-3
CASSTPPAGLGEKLFF	TGTGCCAGCAGTACCCCCCCGGCAGGGCTGGGGGAAAAACTGTTTTTT	.	.	TRBV28	TRBJ1-4
CASSMGNYGYTF	TGCGCCAGCAGCATGGGCAACTATGGCTACACCTTC	.	.	TRBV5-1	TRBJ1-2
CASNSPHEKLFF	TGTGCCAGCAACTCGCCTCATGAAAAACTGTTTTTT	.	once	TRBV5-5	TRBJ1-4
CASSRTGNGYTF	TGTGCCAGCTCACGCACAGGGAATGGCTACACCTTC	.	.	TRBV18	TRBJ1-2
CASSLAEKDTQYF	TGTGCCAGCAGCTTAGCGGAGAAGGATACGCAGTATTTT	.	.	TRBV7-2	TRBJ2-3
CASSLGRNTEAFF	TGTGCCAGCAGTTTAGGTAGGAACACTGAAGCTTTCTTT	.	.	TRBV28	TRBJ1-1
CASSYQGTSNYGYTF	TGTGCCAGCAGTTACCAGGGAACCTCTAACTATGGCTACACCTTC	.	.	TRBV6-5	TRBJ1-2